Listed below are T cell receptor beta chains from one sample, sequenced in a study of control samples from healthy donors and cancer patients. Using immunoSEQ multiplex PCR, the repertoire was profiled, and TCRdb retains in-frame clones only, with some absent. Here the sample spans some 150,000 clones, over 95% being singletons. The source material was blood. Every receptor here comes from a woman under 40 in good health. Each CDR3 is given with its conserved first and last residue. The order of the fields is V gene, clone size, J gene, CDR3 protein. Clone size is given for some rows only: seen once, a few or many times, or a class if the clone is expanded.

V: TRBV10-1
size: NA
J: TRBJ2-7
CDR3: CASSESGSYEQYF

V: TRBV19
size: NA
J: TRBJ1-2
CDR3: CATTTGGILNYGYTF

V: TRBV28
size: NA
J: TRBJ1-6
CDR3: CASTIARGASWSPLHF

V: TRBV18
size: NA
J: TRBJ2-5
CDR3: CASSPITAPAAQYF

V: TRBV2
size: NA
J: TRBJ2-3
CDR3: CASTGGRADTQYF

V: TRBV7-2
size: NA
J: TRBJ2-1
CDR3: CASSLDPRGWYKNNEQFF

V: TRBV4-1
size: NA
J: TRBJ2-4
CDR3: CASRRGQGAKNIQYF

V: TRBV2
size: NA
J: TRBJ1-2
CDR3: CASREQGEAGYTF

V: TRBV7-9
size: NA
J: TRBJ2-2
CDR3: CASSLSTGLSGELFF

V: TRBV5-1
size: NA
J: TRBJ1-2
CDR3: CASSLVGTGYGYTF

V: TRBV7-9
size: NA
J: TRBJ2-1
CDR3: CASSPPTGPYNEQFF

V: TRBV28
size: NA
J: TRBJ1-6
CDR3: CASSFDTHPREPLHF

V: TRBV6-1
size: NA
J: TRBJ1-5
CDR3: CASSEGSVRGQPQHF

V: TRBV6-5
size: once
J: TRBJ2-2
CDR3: CASSFRDTHGRELFF

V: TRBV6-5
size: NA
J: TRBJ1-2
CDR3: CASSYGARLGYTF

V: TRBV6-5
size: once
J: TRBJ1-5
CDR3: CASSPTTNNQPQHF

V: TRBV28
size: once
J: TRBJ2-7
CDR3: CASSSGLAEEQYF

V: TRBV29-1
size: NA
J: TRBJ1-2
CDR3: CSVENRGRSSGYTF

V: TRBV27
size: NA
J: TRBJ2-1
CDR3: CASSFSRWTSGGSFPPNYNEQFF

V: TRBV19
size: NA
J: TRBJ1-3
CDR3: CASMYLSGNTIYF

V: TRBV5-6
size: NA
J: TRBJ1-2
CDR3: CASSGTDRGRAGYTF

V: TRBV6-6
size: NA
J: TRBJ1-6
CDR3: CASSLQLNSPLHF

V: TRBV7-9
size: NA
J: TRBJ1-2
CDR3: CASSLVGTGYTF

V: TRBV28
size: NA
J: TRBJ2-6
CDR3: CASSLGGSGANVLTF

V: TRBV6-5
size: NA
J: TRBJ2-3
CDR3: CASSYSEITTDTQYF

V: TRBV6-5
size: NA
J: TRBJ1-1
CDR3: CASRLASGDTEAFF

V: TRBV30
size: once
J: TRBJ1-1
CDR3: CAWSASRNTEAFF

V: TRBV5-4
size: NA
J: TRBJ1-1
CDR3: CASSAPGGFITEAFF

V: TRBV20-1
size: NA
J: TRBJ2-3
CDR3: CSASFGGTDTQYF

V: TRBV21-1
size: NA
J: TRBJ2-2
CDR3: CASTSGGHTGELFF

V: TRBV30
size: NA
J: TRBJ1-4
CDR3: CAWGRRDRGNRLFF

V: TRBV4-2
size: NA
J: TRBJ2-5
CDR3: CASSPDPWETQYF

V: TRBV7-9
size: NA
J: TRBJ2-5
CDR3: CASSKLGKETQYF

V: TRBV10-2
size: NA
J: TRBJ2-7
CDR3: CASSMGFFLSYEQYF

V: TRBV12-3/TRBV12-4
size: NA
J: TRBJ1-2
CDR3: CASSTTAYYGYTF

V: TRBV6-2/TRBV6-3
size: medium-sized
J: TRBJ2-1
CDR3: CASSPGLADYNEQFF

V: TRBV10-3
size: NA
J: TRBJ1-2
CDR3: CAISEWGQGNYGYTF

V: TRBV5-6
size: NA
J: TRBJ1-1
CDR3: CASSLVGAMNTEAFF

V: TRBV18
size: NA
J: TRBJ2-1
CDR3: CASSLSEEQFF

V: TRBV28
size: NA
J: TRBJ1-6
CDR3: CASGVEDSPLHF

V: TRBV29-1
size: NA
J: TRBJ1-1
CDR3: CSVLNNRGPEAFF

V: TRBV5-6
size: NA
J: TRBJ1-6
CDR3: CASSTNRDGDNSPLHF

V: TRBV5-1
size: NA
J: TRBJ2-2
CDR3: CASSFGGTQVGELFF

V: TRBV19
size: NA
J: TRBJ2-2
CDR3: CASTRITRGITGELFF

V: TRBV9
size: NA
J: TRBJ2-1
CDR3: CASSVAISGASYNEQFF

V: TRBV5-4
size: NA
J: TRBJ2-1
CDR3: CAIREWGSSYNEQFF

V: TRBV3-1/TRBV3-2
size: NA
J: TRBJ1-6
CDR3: CASSQGGIFSPLHF

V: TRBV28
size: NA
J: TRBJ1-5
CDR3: CASSSPGQGAEPQHF

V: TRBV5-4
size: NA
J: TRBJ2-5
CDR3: CASSLNRGQETQYF

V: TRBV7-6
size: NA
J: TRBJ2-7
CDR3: CASSLGAGYEQYF

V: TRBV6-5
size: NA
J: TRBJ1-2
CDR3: CASSYSKSGVPYGYTF

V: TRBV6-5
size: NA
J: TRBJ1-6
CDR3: CASSYSIQGDGSPLHF

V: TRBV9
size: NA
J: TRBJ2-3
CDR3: CASSPLMGAGGRDTQYF

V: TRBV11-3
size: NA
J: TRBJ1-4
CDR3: CASSPGQGIRTNEKLFF

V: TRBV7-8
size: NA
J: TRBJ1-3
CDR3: CASSSTGPGNTIYF

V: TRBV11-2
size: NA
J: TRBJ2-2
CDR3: CASYLTGLAGGPSTGELFF

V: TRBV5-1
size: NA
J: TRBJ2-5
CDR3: CASSLLSVRETQYF